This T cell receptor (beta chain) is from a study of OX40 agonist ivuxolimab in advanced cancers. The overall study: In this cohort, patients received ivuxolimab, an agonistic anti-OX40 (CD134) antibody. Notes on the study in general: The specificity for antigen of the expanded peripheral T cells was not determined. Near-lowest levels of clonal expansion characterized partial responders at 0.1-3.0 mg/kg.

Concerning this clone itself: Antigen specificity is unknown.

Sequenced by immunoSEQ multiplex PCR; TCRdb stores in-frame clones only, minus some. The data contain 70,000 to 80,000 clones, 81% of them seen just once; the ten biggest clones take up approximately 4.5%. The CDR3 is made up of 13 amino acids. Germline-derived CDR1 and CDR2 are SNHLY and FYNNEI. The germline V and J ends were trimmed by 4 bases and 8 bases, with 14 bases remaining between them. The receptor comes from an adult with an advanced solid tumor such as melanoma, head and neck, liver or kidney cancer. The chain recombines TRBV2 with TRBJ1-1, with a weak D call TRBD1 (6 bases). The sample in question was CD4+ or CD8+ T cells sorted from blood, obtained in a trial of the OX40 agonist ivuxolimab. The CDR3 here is CASSGGALGEAFF. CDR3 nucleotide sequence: TGTGCCAGCAGTGGGGGGGCGCTAGGCGAAGCTTTCTTT. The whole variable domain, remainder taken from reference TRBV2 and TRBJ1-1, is EPEVTQTPSHQVTQMGQEVILRCVPISNHLYFYWYRQILGQKVEFLVSFYNNEISEKSEIFDDQFSVERPDGSNFTLKIRSTKLEDSAMYFCASSGGALGEAFFGQGTRLTVV.